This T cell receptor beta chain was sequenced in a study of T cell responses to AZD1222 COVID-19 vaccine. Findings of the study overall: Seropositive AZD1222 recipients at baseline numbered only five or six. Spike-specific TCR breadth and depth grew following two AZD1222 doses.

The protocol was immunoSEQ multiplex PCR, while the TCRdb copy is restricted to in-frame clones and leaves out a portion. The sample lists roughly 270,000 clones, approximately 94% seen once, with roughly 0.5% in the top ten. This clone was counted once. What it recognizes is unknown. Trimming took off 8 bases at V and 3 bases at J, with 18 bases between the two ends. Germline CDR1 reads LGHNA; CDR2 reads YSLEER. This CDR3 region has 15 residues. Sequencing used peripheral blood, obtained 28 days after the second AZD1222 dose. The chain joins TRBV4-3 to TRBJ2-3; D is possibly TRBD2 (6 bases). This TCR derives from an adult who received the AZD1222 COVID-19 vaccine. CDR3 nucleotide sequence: TGCGCCAGCTCGACGGAGGGAAAAGGTACAGATACGCAGTATTTT. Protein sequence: CASSTEGKGTDTQYF.